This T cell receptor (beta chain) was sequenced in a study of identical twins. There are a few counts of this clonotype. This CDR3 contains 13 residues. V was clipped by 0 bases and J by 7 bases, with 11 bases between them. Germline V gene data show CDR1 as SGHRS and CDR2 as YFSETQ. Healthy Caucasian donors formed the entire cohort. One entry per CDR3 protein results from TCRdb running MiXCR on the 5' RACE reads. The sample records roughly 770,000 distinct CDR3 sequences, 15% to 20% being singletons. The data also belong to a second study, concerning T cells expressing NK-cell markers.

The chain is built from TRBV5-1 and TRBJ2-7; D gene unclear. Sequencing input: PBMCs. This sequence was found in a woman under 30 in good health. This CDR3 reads CASSLATSREQYF. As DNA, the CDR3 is TGCGCCAGCAGCTTGGCGACATCGAGAGAGCAGTACTTC.